The entry below describes one T cell receptor (beta chain). The V end was cut by 3 bases, the J end by 0 bases, with 26 bases between. There are 20 residues in the CDR3. Per germline, CDR1 MDHEN and CDR2 SYDVKM. This sample stems from a study of T cell changes during pregnancy in multiple sclerosis. The assay was immunoSEQ multiplex PCR, and TCRdb's table has in-frame clones only and misses some. The data show around 86,000 clones, with about 93% seen just once and 1% held by the top ten. The TCR was taken from a female donor with multiple sclerosis, enrolled in a pregnancy study. The chain joins TRBV28 to TRBJ1-2; D perhaps matches TRBD1 (5 bases). This specimen consisted of peripheral blood, obtained in the first trimester of pregnancy. This chain's CDR3 is CASSLGIRQSFGGANYGYTF. The DNA of the CDR3 is TGTGCCAGCAGTTTGGGCATCAGACAGTCATTCGGGGGGGCTAACTATGGCTACACCTTC.